The source of this T cell receptor (beta chain) is a study of shared clonotypes between healthy human individuals. Germline-derived CDR1 and CDR2 are MGHRA and YSYEKL. V shed 0 bases and J shed 0 bases, with 11 bases lying between them. The CDR3 is 16 amino acids. The table came from immunoSEQ multiplex PCR; TCRdb's copy has only in-frame clones and leaves some out. The table lists under 850,000 clones, approximately 77% of them singletons. The sequence derives from a woman aged 25 to 39 in good health. This chain connects TRBV4-1 to TRBJ1-2, with D uncertain. The sequenced sample was memory CD4+ T cells sorted from blood. Described subset: CD45RA-negative fraction. The CDR3 reads CASSQDPASPNYGYTF. CDR3 sequence (DNA): TGCGCCAGCAGCCAAGACCCAGCCTCTCCTAACTATGGCTACACCTTC.